This T cell receptor beta chain was profiled in a study of blood T cells in healthy people across ages (dated by TCRdb to between 2015 and 2017). Describing the broader study: In model experiments, template switching captured roughly one uniquely barcoded TCR beta cDNA molecule for every two T cells. Age-related changes in TCR beta repertoire diversity were measured in the study by deep sequencing normalized with unique cDNA molecular identifiers. To avoid experimental bias, donors of different ages were randomly spread across the sequencing lanes. Four age groups were formed from the donors: young (average approximately 15 years), middle-aged (approximately 41), aged (62) and long-lived (less than 85). For two donors (one aged 18 to 30 and one aged 80 or older), the study analyzed two additional independent replicas of 1 million unique cDNA reads from the same blood draw. General conclusions and limits of the study: Observed TCR beta diversity per million T cells fell roughly linearly with age, and a significant reduction was already apparent by age approximately 41. The percentage of naive T cells measured by flow cytometry correlated strongly with observed TCR beta diversity. Compared with the aged group, more naive CD4+ T cells, fewer expanded clones and increased TCR diversity were shown by the long-lived group, suggesting age selection. The CMV infection status of donors was not known, potentially confounding age-related changes in expanded clonotypes. Conclusive comparison of naive and antigen-experienced compartments was prevented by the profiling of bulk unsorted PBMCs. Total diversity estimates from one million sequenced T cells were considered lower bounds and underestimates.

The roughly 38 donors, aged about 6 to 100 years, were systemically healthy Caucasian individuals from Russia. Approximately 9.3 milliliters of peripheral blood were collected from each donor into EDTA-treated Vacutainer tubes. Ficoll-Paque density-gradient centrifugation was used to isolate PBMCs, with at least 6.5 million per sample. Trizol reagent was used to extract total RNA from the PBMCs, yielding at least 6 micrograms per sample. The percentages of naive CD45RAhigh/CD27high T cells were determined by flow cytometry on a PBMC aliquot from every donor. Comment on this clonotype: Its target antigen remains unknown. No much larger clone is present one base from it, and per-base qualities are unavailable.

Libraries were made using 5' RACE. The sample was run on an Illumina HiSeq 2500. A second roughly 7 to 11 cycle PCR used a sample-barcoded 5' primer and a J-beta primer mix. Each TCR beta cDNA molecule received a unique molecular identifier from a template-switch 5' adaptor carrying 12 random nucleotides. Each sample yielded at least 2.5 million CDR3-containing paired-end reads. The Mint cDNA synthesis kit, primed by a TRBC-specific oligonucleotide, was used to synthesize first-strand cDNA from all RNA. After uracil-DNA glycosylase treatment, a first 18-cycle PCR used universal primers M1SS and BC2_uni_R on all cDNA. Regarding the original processing steps: Normalization of each sample was performed by random selection of 1 million high-quality reads, each carrying a distinct molecular identifier. Reads sharing molecular identifiers were discarded rather than binned into consensus sequences. MiTCR, with a Q25 quality threshold and the strictest error-elimination algorithm, was used for CDR3 identification, clonotype clustering and error correction. A nonparametric unseen species model with Euler transformation was used to estimate lower-bound total TCR beta diversity. In TCRdb, the public reads were trimmed at Q25 with fastp and aligned with MiXCR, with productive beta chains retained. Rows are combined by CDR3 protein, so each entry shows the most common genes and DNA. TCRdb, rather than the study authors, made the V and J calls. Within this sample are over 1,500,000 distinct CDR3 sequences, with 49% of them counted one time only. The ten largest account for 2% to 2.5% of the sample.

The CDR3, from cysteine to phenylalanine, totals 15 residues. The retained sequence is limited to the CDR3, 45 bases, with the frame set at the first base. CDR1 is given as MNHNS and CDR2 as SASEGT, both from the germline V gene. Clipping removes 6 bases from V and 2 bases from J, with 8 as the unmatched junction base count. The sample was blood. The TCR sequence derives from a woman in her thirties or forties in good health. The V and J genes are TRBV6-1 and TRBJ2-3; TRBD1 agrees with 7 junctional bases. The DNA sequence reads TGTGCCAGCAGAACAGGGGACCAGACCACAGATACGCAGTATTTT. Its product reads: CASRTGDQTTDTQYF.